This paragraph covers one TCR beta chain sequence. There are a few counts of this clonotype. The antigen this receptor binds is unknown. No per-base quality is available; no much larger clone lies one base away. Trimming takes 2 bases from V and 3 bases from J, and the germline ends sit 13 bases apart. Inclusive of the bounding cysteine and phenylalanine, the CDR3 is 14 residues long. The DNA shown is the 42-base CDR3, in frame from base 1. As encoded in the germline V gene (reference sequence), CDR1 is GTSNPN while CDR2 is SVGIG. Starting from roughly 500 ng total RNA, TCRbeta-specific cDNA was produced by reverse transcription with a constant-region primer and ProtoScript II reverse transcriptase. Three nested multiplex PCR rounds, following a slightly modified ARM-PCR procedure, were used to build the TCRbeta libraries. Each of the first two PCR rounds ran for around 10 cycles using multiplex TRBV1-TRBV30 forward primers together with a Cbeta reverse primer. Sample barcodes and Illumina adapters were added in a final 25-cycle PCR with Deep VentR polymerase. Before sequencing, amplicons of 200-500 bp were purified from gel using a QIAquick gel extraction kit. TCRbeta amplicons were sequenced on an Illumina HiSeq 2500 with 250-bp paired-end reads. In the original analysis: Reads were quality-trimmed with Trimmomatic v0.33, and paired reads were merged with FLASH v1.2.11 to recover full CDR3 sequences. MiGEC v1.2.1b assigned V, D and J germline segments to the rearranged TCRbeta sequences. VDJtools v1.0.0 computed clonotype statistics and Shannon-Wiener diversity indices. Except for diversity analysis, only each sample's 250 most abundant clonotypes were used in subsequent analyses to reduce sampling bias. In TCRdb, the public reads were trimmed at Q25 with fastp and aligned with MiXCR, with productive beta chains retained. Rows merge per CDR3 protein into single entries with the most common DNA and genes. Here the V and J calls rest on TCRdb's processing, not on the authors' analysis. This sample lists 330,000 or so distinct CDR3 sequences; around 60% were detected once. About 6% of the sample is held by the ten biggest clonotypes.

The sample originates from a study of tumor-infiltrating lymphocytes in primary liver carcinoma (dated by TCRdb to 2016 to 2017). Regarding the study in general: Surgical resection was performed in China between 2015 and early 2016 on several patients with histopathologically diagnosed primary liver carcinoma. Repertoires from technical replicates were highly reproducible, with mean shared-clone rates roughly 0.86 and correlation coefficients above 0.95. Each sample produced roughly 3.5 to 7.13 million productive TCRbeta reads, and read depth showed no significant difference between tissue types. Hepatocellular carcinoma (four) or combined HCC and intrahepatic cholangiocarcinoma (one) was present in the five patients, who were three men and two women aged 30 to 69 years. TCRbeta repertoire sequencing covered 35 specimens from 5 patients: 25 tumor regions, 5 adjacent noncancerous liver tissues and 5 peripheral blood samples. The five patients had tumors of stage T1-T3 N0M0, with maximum diameters ranging from roughly 4 to 11 cm. The study combined TCRbeta repertoire sequencing, expression microarrays and whole-exome sequencing across five regions of each liver tumor, with adjacent normal tissue and blood. The investigation overall reported the following: Because sequencing covered only the TCR beta chain and unpaired alpha chains were not captured, true repertoire diversity is likely underestimated. Compared with blood, tumors had a significantly larger share of the repertoire taken up by the top 250 clones (p = 0.039). The study included only four to six patients, and the authors note findings should be validated in a larger study. Since the samples were bulk and unsorted, there was no way to compare CD4+ and CD8+ T cell repertoires. Pairs of tumor regions showed greater repertoire overlap (mean around 35%) than tumor-adjacent pairs (around 17%) or tumor-blood pairs (roughly 15%), which is consistent with antigen-driven expansion.

Blood RNA was extracted from unsorted whole blood using TRIzol reagent, and germline DNA was obtained with the DNeasy Blood & Tissue kit. At the time of sampling, the patients had chronic HBV infection and had not received any treatment. Before surgery, about 4 milliliters of peripheral blood were drawn into K2EDTA tubes. The clonotype comes from a middle-aged man with primary liver carcinoma and hepatitis B virus infection. The V gene is TRBV30 and the J gene is TRBJ1-1; a weak D assignment points to TRBD1 (6 bases agree). The sample comprised peripheral blood. The nucleotide sequence is given as TGTGCCTGGAGTAGTATTAGGGGGGACACTGAAGCTTTCTTT. It codes for CAWSSIRGDTEAFF.